The 7 T cell receptor beta chains below come from one sample, sequenced in a study of T-cell memory formation after mild COVID-19. Via MiXCR, TCRdb re-called the 5' RACE reads, giving one row per CDR3 protein. The data show approximately 240,000 distinct CDR3 sequences, roughly 17% seen once. The sample consisted of PBMCs or a T cell subset sorted from them (not recorded which). The receptors stem from a man younger than 35 who had mild COVID-19 (a few samples of this study predate the infection). Cell type and time point are not known.

This clonotype was observed a few times. The chain combines TRBV5-1 with TRBJ2-5; tentatively, D is TRBD1 or TRBD2 (6 bases each). CDR1 is SGHRS and CDR2 is YFSETQ in the germline V gene. CDR3 length: 12 amino acids. The ends were cut back, 7 bases at V and 5 bases at J, with 12 bases in the middle. CDR3 sequence (DNA): TGCGCCAGCGGGGGGCATCAGGAGACCCAGTACTTC. Translated, it gives CASGGHQETQYF. Looking up the rest from reference TRBV5-1 and TRBJ2-5 gives the full variable domain: KAGVTQTPRYLIKTRGQQVTLSCSPISGHRSVSWYQQTPGQGLQFLFEYFSETQRNKGNFPGRFSGRQFSNSRSEMNVSTLELGDSALYLCASGGHQETQYFGPGTRLLVL.

The V gene is TRBV2, the J gene TRBJ2-5; unclear D gene. V lost 4 bases, J lost 5 bases, and 11 bases lay in between. This CDR3 comprises 13 residues. Per germline, CDR1 SNHLY and CDR2 FYNNEI. The CDR3 reads CASSGLDGETQYF. CDR3 sequence (DNA): TGTGCCAGCAGTGGGCTAGACGGGGAGACCCAGTACTTC.

This clonotype was found a few times. The chain is built from TRBV12-3 or TRBV12-4 and TRBJ1-2, with D uncertain. The CDR3 extends over 12 amino acids. Trimming pared 6 bases from V and 4 bases from J, leaving 9 bases between. The CDR3 protein is CASSPAGYGYTF. The DNA for the CDR3 is TGTGCCAGCAGCCCTGCGGGCTATGGCTACACCTTC.

The genes are TRBV20-1 and TRBJ1-2, with D tentatively TRBD1 (5 bases). Germline V gives CDR1 DFQATT, CDR2 SNEGSKA (reference sequence). V was cut by 6 bases and J by 5 bases, with 19 bases left in between. This CDR3 is 14 amino acids long. CDR3 amino acids: CSAPLVRTSYGYTF. CDR3 sequence (DNA): TGCAGTGCCCCGTTAGTAAGGACATCTTATGGCTACACCTTC.

Only one count was recorded for this clonotype. V usage is TRBV20-1 and J usage is TRBJ2-1; possibly TRBD2 for D (5 bases). Trimming took 5 bases from V and 6 from J, leaving 14 bases between them. This CDR3 comprises 13 residues. Germline loops: CDR1 DFQATT, CDR2 SNEGSKA (reference sequence). The CDR3 here is CSALGRGFNEQFF. In DNA form, the CDR3 reads TGCAGTGCTCTAGGTCGAGGGTTCAATGAGCAGTTCTTC.

The chain carries TRBV11-2 and TRBJ1-2, with 8 bases fitting TRBD1. V trimming: 5 bases; J trimming: 3 bases; junction bases outside the gene matches: 20. CDR3 length: 19 amino acids. Per the germline V gene, CDR1 is SGHAT and CDR2 is FQNNGV. The CDR3 reads CASSPLVRTGRHKDYGYTF. As DNA, the CDR3 is TGTGCCAGCAGCCCCTTGGTGCGGACAGGGAGACACAAGGACTATGGCTACACCTTC.

This chain links TRBV20-1 with TRBJ1-2; the match to TRBD1 covers 7 bases. The J segment lost 3 bases and the V segment lost 4 bases, leaving 5 bases of the junction unmatched. This CDR3 has 13 amino acids. Germline CDR1 and CDR2: DFQATT and SNEGSKA (reference sequence). CDR3 sequence reads: CSAKGQEDYGYTF. Written as DNA, the CDR3 is TGCAGTGCTAAAGGACAGGAAGACTATGGCTACACCTTC.